The rows below give T cell receptor beta chains drawn from one sample of a study of human T cells and chemical hapten exposure. From the RACE reads, TCRdb called clonotypes with MiXCR, one entry per CDR3 protein. The sample has approximately 320,000 distinct CDR3 sequences; 4.5% to 7% are singletons. The sequencing used whole blood, collected in connection with sensitization to the hapten diphenylcyclopropenone (DPC). Source of these receptors: a woman aged 18-30 years with alopecia areata. Some clones in this sample may be carry-over from other donors' samples. CDR3s include the opening cysteine and the closing phenylalanine or tryptophan. The order of the fields is clone size, D gene, V gene, J gene, CDR3 DNA, CDR3 protein. A D gene is named only where the DNA matches it firmly. Size is stated for part of the rows, as once, few or many counts, or as a class when the clone is expanded.

clone_size: few
d_call: TRBD1
v_call: TRBV19
j_call: TRBJ1-2
cdr3_nt: TGTGCCAGTAGTATTCGACAGGGGGAAAAGGGCTATGGCTACACCTTC
cdr3_aa: CASSIRQGEKGYGYTF

clone_size: many
d_call: -
v_call: TRBV2
j_call: TRBJ1-1
cdr3_nt: TGTGCCAGCAGTGTGAGGCCAATGAACACTGAAGCTTTCTTT
cdr3_aa: CASSVRPMNTEAFF

clone_size: few
d_call: TRBD1
v_call: TRBV11-2
j_call: TRBJ1-3
cdr3_nt: TGTGCCAGCAGCTTAGTGTCTCGGGTGACAGGGTTGGATTCTGGAAACACCATATATTTT
cdr3_aa: CASSLVSRVTGLDSGNTIYF

clone_size: few
d_call: -
v_call: TRBV4-1
j_call: TRBJ2-3
cdr3_nt: TGCGCCAGCAGCCAAGACGGCAGGGATACGCAGTATTTT
cdr3_aa: CASSQDGRDTQYF

clone_size: many
d_call: TRBD1
v_call: TRBV5-1
j_call: TRBJ1-4
cdr3_nt: TGCGCCAGCAGCTTGGCGGGACAGCTTGAAAAACTGTTTTTT
cdr3_aa: CASSLAGQLEKLFF

clone_size: many
d_call: TRBD2
v_call: TRBV4-3
j_call: TRBJ2-2
cdr3_nt: TGCGCCAGCGGTAGCGGGGTGAACACCGGGGAGCTGTTTTTT
cdr3_aa: CASGSGVNTGELFF

clone_size: many
d_call: TRBD2
v_call: TRBV7-2
j_call: TRBJ2-3
cdr3_nt: TGTGCCAGCAGCTCAGGGAGGGCTGCTCGCACAGATACGCAGTATTTT
cdr3_aa: CASSSGRAARTDTQYF

clone_size: many
d_call: TRBD1
v_call: TRBV10-3
j_call: TRBJ1-1
cdr3_nt: TGTGCCATCAGTTTGGACAGGGAGGGAGCAGCTTTCTTT
cdr3_aa: CAISLDREGAAFF

clone_size: -
d_call: -
v_call: TRBV4-2
j_call: TRBJ1-5
cdr3_nt: TGTGCCAGCAGCCAAGACAGGGACGCTCGCAATCAGCCCCAGCATTTT
cdr3_aa: CASSQDRDARNQPQHF

clone_size: many
d_call: -
v_call: TRBV3-1
j_call: TRBJ2-1
cdr3_nt: TGTGCCAGCAGCCAAGATATGGGCGATGAGCAGTTCTTC
cdr3_aa: CASSQDMGDEQFF

clone_size: many
d_call: TRBD2
v_call: TRBV4-3
j_call: TRBJ2-3
cdr3_nt: TGCGCCAGCAGCCAAGGCTATAGCGGGGGGGCGGATACGCAGTATTTT
cdr3_aa: CASSQGYSGGADTQYF

clone_size: few
d_call: TRBD1
v_call: TRBV10-3
j_call: TRBJ1-3
cdr3_nt: TGTGCCACCAGGGGGACGGGAAACACCATATATTTT
cdr3_aa: CATRGTGNTIYF

clone_size: many
d_call: -
v_call: TRBV5-1
j_call: TRBJ2-3
cdr3_nt: TGCGCCAGCAGCTTGGGGTCCCTCACAGATACGCAGTATTTT
cdr3_aa: CASSLGSLTDTQYF

clone_size: many
d_call: -
v_call: TRBV5-4
j_call: TRBJ1-1
cdr3_nt: TGTGCCAGCAGCGATAAACTCAGGAACACTGAAGCTTTCTTT
cdr3_aa: CASSDKLRNTEAFF

clone_size: -
d_call: -
v_call: TRBV7-2
j_call: TRBJ1-2
cdr3_nt: TGTGCCAGCAGCCCAGTGGGGTTGCATCGGAACTATGGCTACACCTTC
cdr3_aa: CASSPVGLHRNYGYTF

clone_size: few
d_call: -
v_call: TRBV7-6
j_call: TRBJ2-1
cdr3_nt: TGTGCCAGCAGCTTAGTCTCTAAGGGGACCCATGAGCAGTTCTTC
cdr3_aa: CASSLVSKGTHEQFF

clone_size: -
d_call: -
v_call: TRBV4-2
j_call: TRBJ1-1
cdr3_nt: TGTGCCAGCAGCCAAGATTCCGGGGATTACACTGAAGCTTTCTTT
cdr3_aa: CASSQDSGDYTEAFF

clone_size: many
d_call: -
v_call: TRBV6-1
j_call: TRBJ2-1
cdr3_nt: TGTGCCAGCCACGCCGACCCGAGCGGCAATGAGCAGTTCTTC
cdr3_aa: CASHADPSGNEQFF

clone_size: -
d_call: -
v_call: TRBV7-3
j_call: TRBJ1-1
cdr3_nt: TGTGCCAGCAGCCTCCACAGGGAAGGGATTGAAGCTTTCTTT
cdr3_aa: CASSLHREGIEAFF

clone_size: few
d_call: TRBD1
v_call: TRBV12-3/TRBV12-4
j_call: TRBJ2-3
cdr3_nt: TGTGCCAGCAGACCCAGACAGGGTGGAGATACGCAGTATTTT
cdr3_aa: CASRPRQGGDTQYF

clone_size: few
d_call: TRBD1
v_call: TRBV4-2
j_call: TRBJ1-2
cdr3_nt: TGTGCCAGCAGCCTAGACCGTACAGGGGATTCTGGCTACACCTTC
cdr3_aa: CASSLDRTGDSGYTF

clone_size: -
d_call: -
v_call: TRBV6-5
j_call: TRBJ1-3
cdr3_nt: TGTGCCAGCAGTTACTCCCCTCCTCGCTCTGGAAACACCATATATTTT
cdr3_aa: CASSYSPPRSGNTIYF

clone_size: many
d_call: -
v_call: TRBV21-1
j_call: TRBJ2-3
cdr3_nt: TGTGCCAGCAGCAAAGTCGCGATGGGGGAGGGCACAGATACGCAGTATTTT
cdr3_aa: CASSKVAMGEGTDTQYF

clone_size: many
d_call: TRBD1
v_call: TRBV12-3/TRBV12-4
j_call: TRBJ1-1
cdr3_nt: TGTGCCAGCAGCCCAGGGGGGTTGATGAACACTGAAGCTTTCTTT
cdr3_aa: CASSPGGLMNTEAFF

clone_size: many
d_call: -
v_call: TRBV25-1
j_call: TRBJ1-2
cdr3_nt: TGTGCCAGCAGTGAGGGACCTCCTCCTAACTATGGCTACACCTTC
cdr3_aa: CASSEGPPPNYGYTF

clone_size: few
d_call: TRBD1
v_call: TRBV24-1
j_call: TRBJ1-2
cdr3_nt: TGTGCCACCAGTGATTCCGAAGACAGGGGGCATGGCTACACCTTC
cdr3_aa: CATSDSEDRGHGYTF

clone_size: few
d_call: TRBD1
v_call: TRBV3-1
j_call: TRBJ1-5
cdr3_nt: TGTGCCAGCAGCCAGGGTACCGGGACAGAATATCAGCCCCAGCATTTT
cdr3_aa: CASSQGTGTEYQPQHF

clone_size: -
d_call: TRBD2
v_call: TRBV6-2/TRBV6-3
j_call: TRBJ2-3
cdr3_nt: TGTGCCAGCAGTTGGACTAGCGGGGGCGGCGCAGATACGCAGTATTTT
cdr3_aa: CASSWTSGGGADTQYF

clone_size: many
d_call: -
v_call: TRBV7-8
j_call: TRBJ2-6
cdr3_nt: TGTGCCAGCAGCCATCTTAGGTTACTAGGCCGCTCTGGGGCCAACGTCCTGACTTTC
cdr3_aa: CASSHLRLLGRSGANVLTF

clone_size: few
d_call: -
v_call: TRBV15
j_call: TRBJ2-1
cdr3_nt: TGTGCCACCAGCAGAGATCTGCCAGATTCCTACAATGAGCAGTTCTTC
cdr3_aa: CATSRDLPDSYNEQFF

clone_size: few
d_call: -
v_call: TRBV4-1
j_call: TRBJ1-5
cdr3_nt: TGCGCCAGCAGCCAAGTCTTATTTCAGCCCCAGCATTTT
cdr3_aa: CASSQVLFQPQHF

clone_size: once
d_call: TRBD1
v_call: TRBV6-2/TRBV6-3
j_call: TRBJ1-1
cdr3_nt: TGTGCCAGCAGCTACGGGACAGCCCTGAACACTGAAGCTTTCTTT
cdr3_aa: CASSYGTALNTEAFF

clone_size: few
d_call: -
v_call: TRBV7-8
j_call: TRBJ2-2
cdr3_nt: TGTGCCAGCAGCTCTAGGGTCATAGGGATCACCGGGGAGCTGTTTTTT
cdr3_aa: CASSSRVIGITGELFF

clone_size: few
d_call: -
v_call: TRBV20-1
j_call: TRBJ2-7
cdr3_nt: TGCAGTGCAACCGACAGAGCCCTCTACGAGCAGTACTTC
cdr3_aa: CSATDRALYEQYF

clone_size: -
d_call: -
v_call: TRBV6-6
j_call: TRBJ1-3
cdr3_nt: TGTGCCAGCGGTCCTACTGTCTCTGGAAACACCATATATTTT
cdr3_aa: CASGPTVSGNTIYF

clone_size: -
d_call: TRBD1
v_call: TRBV13
j_call: TRBJ2-7
cdr3_nt: TGTGCCAGCAGCTTAGGCCCGACAGGGGGCTACGAGCAGTACTTC
cdr3_aa: CASSLGPTGGYEQYF

clone_size: few
d_call: TRBD1
v_call: TRBV13
j_call: TRBJ2-7
cdr3_nt: TGTGCCAGCAGCTCTGAACCCCTAGACAGGGTCTCCGAGCAGTACTTC
cdr3_aa: CASSSEPLDRVSEQYF